Sequencing of this T cell receptor (beta chain) was carried out in a study of blood T cell repertoires in COVID-19 (dated by TCRdb to the early 2020s). With respect to the entire study: Samples covering the acute and convalescent phases of COVID-19 were provided by collaborators in the United States, Italy and Spain. The sample metadata nearly always contained a de-identified subject ID, COVID-19 status, age in years and sex. The prospective study material was composed of cDNA or gDNA derived from T cells, B-cell-depleted T cells, or PBMCs. The repertoires were made available in a free public database intended to serve as a resource for research on the immune response to SARS-CoV-2. The dataset comprised deeply sampled blood TCRbeta repertoires from subjects exposed to, actively infected with, or recovered from COVID-19. Samples came from the ongoing ImmuneRACE study (first 160 participants) plus 1,254 subjects from 6 global collaborators. Where HLA class I and class II types were available, the types were taken from metadata supplied by the sample provider, not from assay-based typing. Results the study describes overall, beyond this receptor: Clinical and demographic metadata were provided uncurated, with the amount varying by source and participant.

TCRbeta CDR3 regions were amplified from genomic DNA using the immunoSEQ Assay, a bias-controlled multiplex PCR. Per the original workflow: The number of nucleated cells in each sample was estimated by amplification of reference gene primers within the assay. Sequence reads were collapsed and filtered to measure the absolute abundance of every unique TCRbeta CDR3 rearrangement. For each sample, productive Simpson clonality was calculated by taking the square root of Simpson's diversity index across productive rearrangements. Entries here come from immuneACCESS through TCRdb and include only in-frame sequences with V and J called. Some clones fail to appear in such tables; in the studies checked, an unresolved V gene covers under half of the shortfall, and the cause of the remainder is unknown. V and J calls and clone size are those listed in that table; D and trimming were worked out from the DNA. This sample gives 55,000 to 65,000 clones in total; over 70% of them show up just once. Around 3.5% of the sample lies in the top ten.

This clone has only one observation. The specificity of this receptor is unknown. Base qualities are missing; no much larger clone stands one base away. The CDR3 holds 14 amino acids from the cysteine to the phenylalanine. Only the CDR3 portion is preserved as DNA: 42 bases, with reading frame beginning at the first base. The germline ends are 11 bases apart after V is trimmed by 4 bases and J by 2 bases. For CDR1 and CDR2, the germline V gene (reference sequence) lists MNHEY and SMNVEV. Each collaborating institution followed its own protocols to collect whole blood in K2EDTA tubes. For TCRbeta analysis, collaborator samples were shipped as frozen whole blood, as isolated PBMCs, or as DNA extracted from either sample type.

The rearrangement combines TRBV27 with TRBJ1-2; no confident D gene assignment can be made. The receptor was derived from a man in his sixties with acute or convalescent COVID-19. The sample consisted of peripheral blood. The sequence in DNA is TGTGCCAGCAGTTCCAGTACCAGGAACTATGGCTACACCTTC. Its translation is CASSSSTRNYGYTF.